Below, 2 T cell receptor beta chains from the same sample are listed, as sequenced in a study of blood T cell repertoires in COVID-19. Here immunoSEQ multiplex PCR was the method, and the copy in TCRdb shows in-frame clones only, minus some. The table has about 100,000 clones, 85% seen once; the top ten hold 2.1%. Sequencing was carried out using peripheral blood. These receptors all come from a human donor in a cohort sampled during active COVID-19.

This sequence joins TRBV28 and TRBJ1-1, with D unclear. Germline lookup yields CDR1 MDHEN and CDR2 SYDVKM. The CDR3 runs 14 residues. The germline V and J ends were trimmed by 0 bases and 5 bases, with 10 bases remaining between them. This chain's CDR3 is CASSLWGVGTEAFF. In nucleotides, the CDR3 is TGTGCCAGCAGTTTATGGGGAGTAGGGACTGAAGCTTTCTTT.

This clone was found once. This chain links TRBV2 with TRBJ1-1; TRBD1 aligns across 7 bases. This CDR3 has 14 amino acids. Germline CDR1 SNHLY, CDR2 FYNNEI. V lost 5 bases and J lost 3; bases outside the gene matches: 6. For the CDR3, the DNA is TGTGCCAGCAGTTACAGGGGTAGTGACACTGAAGCTTTCTTT. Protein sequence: CASSYRGSDTEAFF.